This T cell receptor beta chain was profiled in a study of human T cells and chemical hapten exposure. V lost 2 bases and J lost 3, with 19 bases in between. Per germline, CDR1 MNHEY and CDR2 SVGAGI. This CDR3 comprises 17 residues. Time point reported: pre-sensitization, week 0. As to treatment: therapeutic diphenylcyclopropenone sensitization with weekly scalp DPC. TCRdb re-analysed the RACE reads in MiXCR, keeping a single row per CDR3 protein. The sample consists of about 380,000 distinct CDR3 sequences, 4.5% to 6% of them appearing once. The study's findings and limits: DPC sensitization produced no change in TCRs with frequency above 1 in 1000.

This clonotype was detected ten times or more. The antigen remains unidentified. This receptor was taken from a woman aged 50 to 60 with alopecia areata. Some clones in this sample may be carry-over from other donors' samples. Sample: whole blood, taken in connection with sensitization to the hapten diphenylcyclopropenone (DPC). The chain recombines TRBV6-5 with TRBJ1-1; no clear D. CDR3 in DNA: TGTGCCAGCAGTTACATTGAATGGGAAGGAGAGGACACTGAAGCTTTCTTT. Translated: CASSYIEWEGEDTEAFF.